This is a list of T cell receptor beta chains from one sample in a study of tumor and adjacent non-tumor tissue in lung cancer. MiXCR, applied by TCRdb to the multiplex PCR reads, yields one record per CDR3 protein. Of over 110,000 distinct CDR3 sequences listed, approximately 66% are singletons. Specimen: lung tumor tissue. The receptor set was obtained from a man aged 55 to 70 with small cell lung cancer. Each CDR3 is given with its conserved first and last residue. D genes are given only for firm matches. A clone size is listed for some rows: how often the clone was seen (once, few, many), or a class if it is expanded.

size,V,J,D,CDR3,DNA
-,TRBV21-1,TRBJ2-5,-,CASSKPPQVSGRAYTMGETQYF,TGTGCCAGCAGCAAACCCCCCCAGGTTAGCGGGAGGGCCTACACAATGGGAGAGACCCAGTACTTC
-,TRBV10-1,TRBJ2-1,-,CASSEAGGYNEQFF,TGCGCCAGCAGTGAGGCAGGAGGCTACAATGAGCAGTTCTTC
many,TRBV4-1,TRBJ2-5,-,CASSRNGGSLETQYF,TGCGCCAGCAGCCGAAACGGCGGGTCTTTGGAGACCCAGTACTTC
many,TRBV20-1,TRBJ2-1,TRBD2,CGDLAGGPVEQFF,TGCGGGGATCTAGCGGGAGGGCCGGTCGAGCAGTTCTTC
-,TRBV12-3/TRBV12-4,TRBJ1-6,-,CATSLNNSPLHF,TGTGCCACCAGCCTCAATAATTCACCCCTCCACTTT
many,TRBV4-2,TRBJ1-4,-,CASRPDRLGANEKLFF,TGTGCCAGCAGACCGGACCGCCTCGGGGCTAATGAAAAACTGTTTTTT
-,TRBV5-1,TRBJ2-3,TRBD1,CASSLEQGMVDTQYF,TGCGCCAGCAGCTTGGAACAGGGGATGGTAGATACGCAGTATTTT
-,TRBV5-6,TRBJ2-1,TRBD2,CASSLGLAAHNEQFF,TGTGCCAGCAGCTTGGGCCTAGCGGCCCACAATGAGCAGTTCTTC
-,TRBV20-1,TRBJ2-3,-,CSARKLSGRSSDTQYF,TGCAGTGCTAGAAAACTATCGGGAAGATCGTCAGATACGCAGTATTTT
-,TRBV6-2/TRBV6-3,TRBJ2-1,TRBD2,CAIREGGTSIHEQFF,TGTGCCATCAGGGAAGGCGGGACTAGCATCCATGAGCAGTTCTTC
few,TRBV24-1,TRBJ2-5,TRBD2,CATSDRLAGETQYF,TGTGCCACCAGTGACAGACTAGCGGGAGAGACCCAGTACTTC
-,TRBV7-3,TRBJ2-6,-,CASSNRTGANVLTF,TGTGCCAGCAGCAACAGAACTGGGGCCAACGTCCTGACTTTC
many,TRBV7-9,TRBJ1-2,-,CASSLDEGVYGYTF,TGTGCCAGCAGCTTAGACGAGGGAGTCTATGGCTACACCTTC
few,TRBV4-1,TRBJ1-2,-,CASSQATTNYGYTF,TGCGCCAGCAGCCAGGCCACCACTAACTATGGCTACACCTTC
few,TRBV28,TRBJ2-3,TRBD2,CASQGGGGGGWTDTQYF,TGTGCCAGCCAGGGCGGGGGGGGCGGTGGTTGGACAGATACGCAGTATTTT
few,TRBV5-1,TRBJ1-4,-,CASSLAGTTNEKLFF,TGCGCCAGCAGCTTAGCAGGCACAACTAATGAAAAACTGTTTTTT
-,TRBV5-1,TRBJ2-7,-,CASSLDGNSYEQYF,TGCGCCAGCAGCTTGGATGGAAACTCCTACGAGCAGTACTTC
-,TRBV20-1,TRBJ2-3,-,CSARLGGTTDTQYF,TGCAGTGCTAGACTCGGCGGTACCACAGATACGCAGTATTTT
-,TRBV11-1,TRBJ2-2,-,CASSLQLGWPTKFGAKYGEPFF,TGTGCCAGCAGTCTCCAGCTAGGATGGCCCACTAAGTTCGGGGCCAAATACGGGGAGCCGTTTTTT
many,TRBV20-1,TRBJ2-7,TRBD2,CSAPLAGGPSEQYF,TGCAGTGCCCCACTAGCGGGAGGGCCGAGTGAGCAGTACTTC
-,TRBV4-2,TRBJ2-7,TRBD2,CASSQDGTSGTYKQYF,TGTGCCAGCAGTCAAGATGGAACTAGCGGAACCTACAAGCAGTACTTC
many,TRBV29-1,TRBJ2-2,-,CSGEETGELFF,TGCAGCGGGGAAGAAACCGGGGAGCTGTTTTTT
-,TRBV11-2,TRBJ2-2,-,CACSHESGRNTRELFF,TGTGCCTGCAGCCACGAGAGCGGGCGGAACACCCGGGAGCTGTTTTTT
once,TRBV11-1,TRBJ2-1,-,CTSTLVAASYNEQSF,TGTACCAGCACCTTAGTCGCGGCATCCTACAATGAGCAGTCCTTC
-,TRBV12-3/TRBV12-4,TRBJ1-5,-,CASKGDIRFNQPQHF,TGTGCCAGCAAGGGGGACATAAGATTCAATCAGCCCCAGCATTTT
once,TRBV20-1,TRBJ2-5,-,CSASKGAGDETQYF,TGCAGTGCTAGTAAGGGAGCAGGGGATGAGACCCAGTATTTC
-,TRBV11-3,TRBJ2-1,-,CDSSLDHSSNEQFF,TGTGACAGCAGCTTGGATCACTCGAGCAATGAGCAGTTCTTC
many,TRBV4-1,TRBJ2-1,-,CASSQILGSSYNEQFF,TGCGCCAGCAGCCAGATACTGGGTAGCTCCTACAATGAGCAGTTCTTC
once,TRBV20-1,TRBJ2-3,TRBD2,CSARRWLAGRTDTQYF,TGCAGTGCTAGAAGGTGGCTAGCGGGACGCACAGATACGCAGTATTTT
once,TRBV6-5,TRBJ1-6,-,CSNRQGSNSPLHF,TGTTCCAACAGGCAGGGAAGTAATTCACCCCTCCACTTT
-,TRBV6-5,TRBJ2-5,TRBD2,CASSLGLAGGETQYF,TGTGCCAGCAGTCTCGGACTAGCGGGAGGAGAGACCCAGTACTTC
once,TRBV6-5,TRBJ1-2,-,CASSCSWGAGYTF,TGTGCCAGCAGTTGCTCGTGGGGCGCCGGATACACCTTC
many,TRBV6-5,TRBJ1-2,-,CASTRFSAVANYGYTF,TGTGCCAGCACCCGCTTTTCCGCAGTAGCTAACTATGGCTACACCTTC
-,TRBV20-1,TRBJ2-2,-,CSAITGWTTGELFF,TGCAGTGCTATCACAGGGTGGACCACCGGGGAGCTGTTTTTT
many,TRBV5-6,TRBJ1-1,-,CASSAGARVTEAFF,TGTGCCAGCAGCGCAGGGGCGCGGGTCACTGAAGCTTTCTTT
-,TRBV5-4,TRBJ2-1,-,CASSPKDKGNEQFF,TGTGCCAGCAGCCCTAAGGACAAGGGCAATGAGCAGTTCTTC
once,TRBV18,TRBJ2-7,-,CASSPGRDPYEQYF,TGTGCCAGCTCCCCCGGGCGGGATCCCTACGAGCAGTACTTC
-,TRBV6-2/TRBV6-3,TRBJ2-2,TRBD1,CASSYAGTGFVGELSF,TGTGCCAGCAGTTACGCCGGGACAGGGTTTGTCGGGGAGCTGTCTTTT
many,TRBV6-5,TRBJ2-1,-,CASRTYLEGEQFF,TGTGCCAGCAGGACGTACTTGGAAGGTGAGCAGTTCTTC
once,TRBV4-1,TRBJ2-7,-,CASSQETAVYEQYF,TGCGCCAGCAGCCAAGAGACGGCAGTCTACGAGCAGTACTTC
many,TRBV29-1,TRBJ1-1,TRBD1,CSVDAGTGYITEAFF,TGCAGCGTTGACGCCGGGACAGGATATATCACTGAAGCTTTCTTT
-,TRBV5-6,TRBJ1-5,-,CASRANTDTQHF,TGTGCCAGCAGAGCTAACACAGATACGCAGCATTTT
-,TRBV25-1,TRBJ1-5,-,CASSPGGSNQPQHF,TGTGCCAGCAGCCCGGGGGGGAGCAATCAGCCCCAGCATTTT
-,TRBV20-1,TRBJ2-7,TRBD2,CSASTAGSGMGGEQYF,TGCAGTGCCTCGACCGCGGGAAGCGGGATGGGGGGTGAGCAGTACTTC
-,TRBV5-5,TRBJ1-2,-,CASSPSYGPGGYTF,TGTGCCAGCAGCCCCTCGTACGGCCCAGGCGGCTACACCTTC
-,TRBV20-1,TRBJ2-1,-,CSVLPTADHEQFF,TGCAGTGTCCTCCCGACGGCAGATCATGAGCAGTTCTTC
-,TRBV20-1,TRBJ2-3,-,CSAKGGRAGTDTQYF,TGCAGTGCTAAGGGGGGGAGGGCCGGTACAGATACGCAGTATTTT